This TCR beta chain was identified during a study of CD8 T cells in Susac syndrome. Peripheral blood CD8+ and CD4+ T cells were profiled by TCR beta sequencing. CD8+ and CD4+ T cells were negatively isolated; TEMRA cells were FACS-enriched. This CDR3 comprises 15 residues. The junction had 3 bases not matched to a gene; V was cut back by 6 bases and J by 1 base. Random hexamers were used to reverse transcribe an amount of about 0.45 to 1 ug RNA. An immunoSEQ multiplex PCR amplified TCR beta CDR3 over 54 Vbeta and 13 Jbeta. TCRdb itself ran the immunoSEQ multiplex PCR reads through MiXCR, one entry per CDR3 protein. The table lists more than 40,000 distinct CDR3 sequences, 93% of them singletons.

This receptor was taken from a human donor in good health. The specimen was CD8+ T cells from PBMCs. The chain is built from TRBV12-3 or TRBV12-4 and TRBJ2-4; the match to TRBD1 covers 10 bases. The CDR3 loop reads CASSQDRGAKNIQYF. The CDR3 nucleotides read TGTGCCAGCAGCCAGGACAGGGGGGCCAAAAACATTCAGTACTTC.